The 8 T cell receptor beta chains presented below share a single source sample, sequenced in a study of CD8+ T cells in alopecia areata (dated by TCRdb to about 2018). The library was prepared using the immunoSEQ multiplex PCR assay. RNA was extracted from all samples and reverse transcribed into cDNA as template for TCR sequencing. TCRdb limited this immuneACCESS table to in-frame rearrangements with V and J called. A share of clones is missing; checked studies link under half to unresolved V genes, and the rest is unexplained. Within this sample are about 180,000 clones, with just under 60% of them counted one time only. The top ten clonotypes cover roughly 14% of the sample. The time point label of this sample denotes: baseline before oral tofacitinib. The sequences come from CD4+ T cells sorted from blood, collected at week 0. Every receptor here comes from a human donor with alopecia areata.

This sequence joins TRBV6-6 and TRBJ1-1; D is undetermined. Germline assignment: CDR1 MNHNY and CDR2 SVGAGI (reference sequence). The CDR3 loop spans 14 amino acids. Trimming took 2 bases from V and 1 from J, leaving 8 bases between them. The CDR3 spells CASSYRIGNTEAFF. In nucleotides, the CDR3 is TGTGCCAGCAGTTACCGAATAGGGAACACTGAAGCTTTCTTT.

The chain carries TRBV19 and TRBJ1-1; 7 bases are shared with TRBD1. Losses at the gene ends were 5 bases for V and 1 base for J; bases not matched to a gene: 4. This CDR3 is 14 amino acids long. The germline CDR1 and CDR2 sequences are LNHDA and SQIVND (reference sequence). CDR3 sequence reads: CASSSWTGNTEAFF. CDR3 bases: TGTGCCAGTAGTTCCTGGACAGGGAACACTGAAGCTTTCTTT.

This clone turned up a few times. The chain recombines TRBV30 with TRBJ1-1; D possibly corresponds to TRBD1 (5 bases). The CDR3 totals 12 residues. From germline, CDR1 is GTSNPN and CDR2 SVGIG (reference sequence). The V gene lost 4 bases and the J gene lost 4 bases, with 10 bases spanning the gap. The CDR3 protein is CAWTGDRTEAFF. In nucleotides, the CDR3 is TGTGCCTGGACCGGGGACCGCACTGAAGCTTTCTTT.

The gene calls are TRBV6-5 and TRBJ1-1; D uncertain. Trimming shortened V by 8 bases and J by 2 bases, and 15 bases separated the two germline ends. Germline V gives CDR1 MNHEY, CDR2 SVGAGI. This CDR3 is built from 14 residues. The DNA of the CDR3 is TGTGCCAGCCTCTTGGCCAGTGGTAACACTGAAGCTTTCTTT. This codes for CASLLASGNTEAFF.

This rearrangement joins TRBV27 to TRBJ2-7, with 8 bases identical to TRBD1. V lost 3 bases to trimming and J lost 2 bases; unmatched junction nucleotides: 12. Looked up from germline, CDR1 is MNHEY and CDR2 is SMNVEV (reference sequence). The CDR3 loop spans 17 amino acids. CDR3 sequence (DNA): TGTGCCAGCAGTTTCCTTTCCCCCAGGGGGCTCACCTACGAGCAGTACTTC. Encoded protein: CASSFLSPRGLTYEQYF.

This chain joins TRBV18 and TRBJ2-3; possible D gene TRBD2, 7 bases. There are 16 residues in the CDR3. In germline, CDR1 is KGHSH, CDR2 LQKENI. V was shortened by 0 bases and J by 4 bases, with 14 bases between the two germline ends. The CDR3 sequence: CASSPPRGGGADTQYF. The DNA of the CDR3 is TGTGCCAGCTCACCACCTCGGGGCGGGGGCGCAGATACGCAGTATTTT. Combining the CDR3 with reference TRBV18 and TRBJ2-3 gives the whole variable domain NAGVMQNPRHLVRRRGQEARLRCSPMKGHSHVYWYRQLPEEGLKFMVYLQKENIIDESGMPKERFSAEFPKEGPSILRIQQVVRGDSAAYFCASSPPRGGGADTQYFGPGTRLTVL.

In this sample, this clone turned up a few times. The chain is built from TRBV5-1 and TRBJ1-1; possible D gene TRBD1, 5 bases. The CDR3 spans 16 residues. Per germline, CDR1 SGHRS and CDR2 YFSETQ. Trimming left V 6 bases short and J 0 bases short, with 18 bases between. The CDR3, as DNA: TGCGCCAGCACCGGGACGCCGACACACATGAACACTGAAGCTTTCTTT. Its protein is CASTGTPTHMNTEAFF.

This clone appeared a few times. The chain recombines TRBV6-6 with TRBJ1-5; 9 bases match TRBD1. The germline V gene has CDR1 MNHNY and CDR2 SVGAGI (reference sequence). V gave up 6 bases and J gave up 7 bases; unmatched junction bases: 10. The CDR3 has 15 residues. In nucleotides, the CDR3 is TGTGCCAGCAGAACACAGGGGGCGCAGGGACAGCCCCAGCATTTT. This codes for CASRTQGAQGQPQHF.